This TCR beta chain derives from a study of cytomegalovirus exposure and HLA in healthy donors. CDR1 is SGHAT, CDR2 FQNNGV, per germline. The V gene end was trimmed by 3 bases and the J gene end by 5 bases; junction bases not matched to a gene: 6. The CDR3 covers 14 residues. Vbeta (60) and Jbeta (13) primers were used in the PCR. Measured with immunoSEQ multiplex PCR; TCRdb has only the in-frame clones, and not every one. The sample lists about 190,000 clones, 85% occurring once. As concerns this clone: The antigen is not known.

Broader study findings: Sequencing had likely introduced a cluster of highly shared sequence variants as an artifact.

Specimen: PBMCs. This sequence originates from a boy between 2 and 10 years old in good health and CMV-seronegative. The chain uses TRBV11-2 and TRBJ1-2; TRBD1 matches 7 bases. The CDR3 sequence: CASSFKGAEYGYTF. CDR3 DNA: TGTGCCAGCAGCTTTAAGGGGGCGGAATATGGCTACACCTTC.